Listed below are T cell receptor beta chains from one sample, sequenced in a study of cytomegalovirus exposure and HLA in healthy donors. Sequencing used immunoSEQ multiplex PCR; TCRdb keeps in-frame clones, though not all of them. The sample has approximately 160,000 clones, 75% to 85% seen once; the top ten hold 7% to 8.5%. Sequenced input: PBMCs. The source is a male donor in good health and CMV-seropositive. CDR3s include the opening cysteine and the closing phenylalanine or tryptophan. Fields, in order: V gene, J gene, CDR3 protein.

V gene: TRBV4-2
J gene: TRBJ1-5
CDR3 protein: CASPRDSYQPQHF

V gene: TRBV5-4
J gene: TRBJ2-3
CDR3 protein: CASSRPGLAGGLDTDTQYF

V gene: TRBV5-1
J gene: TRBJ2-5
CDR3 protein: CASSFRGLETQYF

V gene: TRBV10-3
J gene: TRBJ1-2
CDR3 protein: CAISESSPRGAYGYTF

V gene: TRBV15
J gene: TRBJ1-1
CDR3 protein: CATSRTMNTEAFF

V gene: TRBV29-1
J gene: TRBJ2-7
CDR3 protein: CSVVETDYEQYF

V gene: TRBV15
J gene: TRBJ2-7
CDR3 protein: CATSRVRTGGYEQYF

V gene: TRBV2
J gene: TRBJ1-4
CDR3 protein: CASSEKWGGLFF

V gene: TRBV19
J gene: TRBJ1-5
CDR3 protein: CASSRGDRGGNQPQHF

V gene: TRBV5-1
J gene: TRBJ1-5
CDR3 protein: CASSLGTPDSNQPQHF

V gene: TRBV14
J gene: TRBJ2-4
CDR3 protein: CASSQLDPGAKNIQYF

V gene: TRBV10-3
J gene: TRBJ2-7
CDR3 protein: CAISESGTISYEQYF

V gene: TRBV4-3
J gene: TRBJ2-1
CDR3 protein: CASSRGTGGGYEQFF

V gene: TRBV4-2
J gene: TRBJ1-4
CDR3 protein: CASSQGPGAARNEKLFF

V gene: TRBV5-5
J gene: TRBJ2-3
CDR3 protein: CASSRTSGGAWTDTQYF

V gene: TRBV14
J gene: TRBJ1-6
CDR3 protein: CASSHAGAPPPLHF

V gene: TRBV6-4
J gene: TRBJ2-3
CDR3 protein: CASRETGGTTDTQYF

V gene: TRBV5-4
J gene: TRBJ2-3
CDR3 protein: CASSAGTYLSTDTQYF

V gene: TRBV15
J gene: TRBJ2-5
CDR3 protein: CATSRTSLAGAWTQYF